Shown below are 19 T cell receptor beta chains from a single sample sequenced in a study of shared clonotypes between healthy human individuals. Measured with immunoSEQ multiplex PCR; TCRdb has only the in-frame clones, and not every one. The repertoire holds 550,000 to 700,000 clones, with around four fifths as singletons. Sequencing used memory CD4+ T cells sorted from blood. Regarding subset: CD45RA-negative fraction. Receptors originate from a woman in her twenties or thirties in good health.

A word on this clone: This likely stems from a read error, as it lies one base from a far larger clone. This chain links TRBV28 with TRBJ1-5; D gene unclear. Germline V lookup: CDR1 MDHEN, CDR2 SYDVKM. The CDR3 consists of 12 residues. CDR3 in amino acids: CANSGGNQPQHF. CDR3 coding DNA: TGTGCCAACAGTGGTGGCAATCAGCCCCAGCATTTT.

The V and J genes are TRBV4-1 and TRBJ1-5; TRBD1 is a possible D gene (6 bases). The germline V gene encodes CDR1 MGHRA and CDR2 YSYEKL. Trimming pared 0 bases from V and 4 bases from J, leaving 22 bases between. The CDR3 has 19 residues. The CDR3 DNA reads as TGCGCCAGCAGCCAAGATGCCGTATGGGGGCTCGGTGGTAATCAGCCCCAGCATTTT. Amino acid sequence: CASSQDAVWGLGGNQPQHF.

V is TRBV5-1 and J is TRBJ2-7; D gene unclear. V shed 5 bases and J shed 3 bases, with 21 bases lying between them. Germline V gene data show CDR1 as SGHRS and CDR2 as YFSETQ. The CDR3 consists of 16 residues. Here the CDR3 DNA reads TGCGCCAGCAGGATGAAGGTAGGGCGGTTCGACTACGAGCAGTACTTC. Protein: CASRMKVGRFDYEQYF.

For the CDR3, the DNA is TGTGCCATCAGCCCGGGACAGGGGACAGATACGCAGTATTTT. As protein: CAISPGQGTDTQYF. J is TRBJ2-3 and V is TRBV10-3; 10 bases are shared with TRBD1. V trimming: 6 bases; J trimming: 3 bases; junction bases outside the gene matches: 3. This CDR3 has 14 residues. The germline CDR1 and CDR2 sequences are ENHRY and SYGVKD.

This clone was counted between two and nine times. The chain has TRBV28 and TRBJ1-4; D possibly corresponds to TRBD1 (5 bases). Germline CDR1 reads MDHEN; CDR2 reads SYDVKM. The CDR3 extends over 14 amino acids. The V end lost 4 bases, the J end lost 6 bases, and 12 bases lay between the germline ends. The CDR3 nucleotides are TGTGCCAGCAGTTCCGGGGGAGCTGATGAAAAACTGTTTTTT. It is translated as CASSSGGADEKLFF.

Ten or more counts support this clone. The sample has other DNA sequences that encode this CDR3 too. The chain recombines TRBV6-1 with TRBJ2-3; D ambiguous. The germline V gene encodes CDR1 MNHNS and CDR2 SASEGT. Trimming left V 8 bases short and J 6 bases short, with 6 bases between. This CDR3 is 10 amino acids long. Written as DNA, the CDR3 is TGTGCCAGCGGTAGGGATACGCAGTATTTT. It yields the protein CASGRDTQYF.

This chain links TRBV7-6 with TRBJ2-4; TRBD2 might be the D (5 bases). The CDR3 has 16 amino acids. V shed 2 bases and J shed 0 bases, with 11 bases lying between them. The V gene's germline CDR1 is SGHVS and CDR2 FNYEAQ. CDR3 in amino acids: CASSLYPGLAKNIQYF. The CDR3 nucleotides are TGTGCCAGCAGCTTATATCCGGGGTTAGCCAAAAACATTCAGTACTTC. Full variable domain (missing parts from reference TRBV7-6 and TRBJ2-4): GAGVSQSPRYKVTKRGQDVALRCDPISGHVSLYWYRQALGQGPEFLTYFNYEAQQDKSGLPNDRFSAERPEGSISTLTIQRTEQRDSAMYRCASSLYPGLAKNIQYFGAGTRLSVL.

The V call is TRBV2, the J call TRBJ2-6, with D uncertain. V gave up 11 bases and J gave up 0 bases, with 8 bases separating them. The CDR3 has 13 amino acids. Germline-derived CDR1 and CDR2 are SNHLY and FYNNEI. The CDR3 sequence is CAGHSSGANVLTF. DNA of the CDR3: TGTGCCGGTCATAGCTCTGGGGCCAACGTCCTGACTTTC. Filled out from reference TRBV2 and TRBJ2-6, the complete variable domain reads EPEVTQTPSHQVTQMGQEVILRCVPISNHLYFYWYRQILGQKVEFLVSFYNNEISEKSEIFDDQFSVERPDGSNFTLKIRSTKLEDSAMYFCAGHSSGANVLTFGAGSRLTVL.

For the CDR3, the DNA is TGCGCCAGCAGTAACGGGGCTGAGGCCGGGGAGCTGTTTTTT. Its protein is CASSNGAEAGELFF. The rearrangement joins TRBV5-1 to TRBJ2-2; either TRBD1 or TRBD2 may supply D (5 bases each). Trimming took off 5 bases at V and 6 bases at J, with 14 bases between the two ends. Germline CDR1 is SGHRS and CDR2 is YFSETQ. The CDR3 extends over 14 amino acids.

In its sample, this clone was seen a few times. The chain links TRBV14 to TRBJ2-7; D could derive from TRBD1 or TRBD2 (5 bases each). The V and J ends lost 1 base and 3 bases respectively, with 13 bases between them. This CDR3 is 15 amino acids long. Germline CDR1 reads SGHDN; CDR2 reads FVKESK. The CDR3 nucleotides are TGTGCCAGCAGCCAAGGTACGACTGGGGGCTACGAGCAGTACTTC. Translation gives CASSQGTTGGYEQYF. The full variable domain, its missing parts supplied by reference TRBV14 and TRBJ2-7, is EAGVTQFPSHSVIEKGQTVTLRCDPISGHDNLYWYRRVMGKEIKFLLHFVKESKQDESGMPNNRFLAERTGGTYSTLKVQPAELEDSGVYFCASSQGTTGGYEQYFGPGTRLTVT.

The CDR3 DNA sequence: TGTGCCAGCAGTTTAACCCTATTCGACAGCACTGAAGCTTTCTTT. Encoded protein: CASSLTLFDSTEAFF. The V call is TRBV28, the J call TRBJ1-1; D might be TRBD1 (5 bases). The CDR3 is made up of 15 amino acids. Germline-derived CDR1 and CDR2 are MDHEN and SYDVKM. The V end lost 2 bases, the J end lost 4 bases, and 14 bases lay between the germline ends.

The chain is built from TRBV10-1 and TRBJ1-5; unclear D gene. This CDR3 has 13 amino acids. Per the germline V gene, CDR1 is WNHNN and CDR2 is SYGVQD (reference sequence). V was shortened by 3 bases and J by 5 bases, with 8 bases between the two germline ends. CDR3 protein: CASSEWPYQPQHF. The CDR3 DNA reads TGCGCCAGCAGTGAATGGCCCTATCAGCCCCAGCATTTT.

The chain carries TRBV28 and TRBJ1-1; tentative D call: TRBD1 (5 bases). This CDR3 has 14 amino acids. The germline CDR1 and CDR2 sequences are MDHEN and SYDVKM. V was trimmed by 6 bases and J by 7 bases, leaving 18 bases between them. The CDR3 sequence is CASRGRSVAGEAFF. DNA of the CDR3: TGTGCCAGCAGGGGGCGGTCGGTTGCTGGTGAAGCTTTCTTT. Full variable domain (missing parts from reference TRBV28 and TRBJ1-1): DVKVTQSSRYLVKRTGEKVFLECVQDMDHENMFWYRQDPGLGLRLIYFSYDVKMKEKGDIPEGYSVSREKKERFSLILESASTNQTSMYLCASRGRSVAGEAFFGQGTRLTVV.

The rearrangement joins TRBV19 to TRBJ1-2; maybe TRBD1 (5 bases). Germline CDR1 and CDR2: LNHDA and SQIVND (reference sequence). This CDR3 contains 13 residues. V was clipped by 9 bases and J by 2 bases, with 13 bases between them. The CDR3 bases are TGTGCCAGCCGGGACTCAGACAACTATGGCTACACCTTC. Its translation is CASRDSDNYGYTF.

This clone came up a few times. V gene TRBV5-6 combines with J gene TRBJ1-2; no firm D call. CDR1 and CDR2 (germline): SGHDT, YYEEEE. There are 17 residues in the CDR3. V dropped 1 base and J dropped 1 base, with 17 bases sitting between them. The CDR3 spells CASSLWPVRDYNYGYTF. In DNA, the CDR3 is TGTGCCAGCAGCTTGTGGCCTGTAAGGGATTATAACTATGGCTACACCTTC.

This clone showed up just a few times. This sequence joins TRBV27 and TRBJ2-1; the match to TRBD2 covers 7 bases. The V gene's germline CDR1 is MNHEY and CDR2 SMNVEV (reference sequence). The CDR3 spans 13 residues. V shed 8 bases and J 4 bases; nucleotides not matched to a gene: 5. The chain's CDR3 is CASRTSSYNEQFF. CDR3 sequence (DNA): TGTGCCAGCCGGACTAGTTCTTACAATGAGCAGTTCTTC.

The chain couples TRBV29-1 to TRBJ2-3; 8 nucleotides line up with TRBD2. This CDR3 has 15 residues. Germline loops: CDR1 SQVTM, CDR2 ANQGSEA. The ends lost 7 bases at V and 2 bases at J; junction bases unmatched: 11. The CDR3 region has the DNA TGCAGCGCTAAACCGGGACTAGGGACCACAGATACGCAGTATTTT. Protein: CSAKPGLGTTDTQYF.

The V gene is TRBV6-4, the J gene TRBJ1-2; 10 bases are a match to TRBD1. Germline values: CDR1 MRHNA, CDR2 SNTAGT. The junction had 5 bases not matched to a gene; V was cut back by 6 bases and J by 7 bases. The CDR3 totals 13 residues. The CDR3 region is CASRSGTGVGYTF. Written as DNA, the CDR3 is TGTGCCAGCAGATCCGGGACAGGGGTTGGCTACACCTTC.

V is TRBV11-1 and J is TRBJ2-2; weak D call: TRBD1 (5 bases). This CDR3 has 14 amino acids. V was clipped by 5 bases and J by 1 base, with 8 bases between them. CDR1 is SGHAT, CDR2 FQDESV, per germline (reference sequence). The CDR3 DNA reads as TGTGCCAGCAGCCCTAGGGGGAACACCGGGGAGCTGTTTTTT. Its translation: CASSPRGNTGELFF.